This T cell receptor beta chain was observed in a study of T cell responses to AZD1222 COVID-19 vaccine. Study outcomes and limitations: Just 5 to 7 AZD1222 recipients were seropositive at baseline. Across the whole spike, CD4 TCRs peaked at regions 160-218 and 743-854. Once two AZD1222 doses were given, Spike-specific TCR breadth and depth went up. The sample set comprised mostly white British donors with more females, and clonal diversity was possibly underestimated.

This clone occurred a few times. The antigen remains unidentified. Sequencing was performed with immunoSEQ multiplex PCR; in TCRdb, only in-frame clones are kept and a portion is missing. The sample yields 100,000 to 150,000 clones, roughly 91% seen once. CDR1 MGHRA and CDR2 YSYEKL come from the germline V gene. The CDR3 contains 12 residues. Germline trimming cut 8 bases from V and 2 bases from J; bases unmatched to any gene: 0. This chain uses TRBV4-1 with TRBJ2-7, with 10 bases aligning to TRBD1. The sequence was obtained from an adult in good health. The specimen comprised peripheral blood, sampled on day 0 of MenACWY control vaccination. The CDR3 region is CASGTGAYEQYF. Here the CDR3 DNA reads TGCGCCAGCGGGACAGGGGCCTACGAGCAGTACTTC.